These 18 T cell receptor beta chains were sequenced from one sample in a study of shared clonotypes between healthy human individuals. The protocol was immunoSEQ multiplex PCR, while the TCRdb copy is restricted to in-frame clones and leaves out a portion. The profile shows about 2 million clones, 95% of them singletons. The sample consisted of naive CD4+ T cells sorted from blood. Subset defined: CD45RA+ positively selected. The origin of the receptors is a man in his late teens or twenties in good health.

The chain combines TRBV19 with TRBJ2-1; D uncertain. Germline values: CDR1 LNHDA, CDR2 SQIVND (reference sequence). V was cut by 6 bases and J by 6 bases, with 3 bases left in between. This CDR3 is 10 amino acids long. CDR3: CASSGNEQFF. Written as DNA, the CDR3 is TGTGCCAGTAGCGGCAATGAGCAGTTCTTC.

Only one count was recorded for this clone. The chain couples TRBV6-1 to TRBJ1-4, with 7 nucleotides matching TRBD1. The trim removed 10 bases at V and 4 bases at J, leaving 9 bases unmatched. Germline V gives CDR1 MNHNS, CDR2 SASEGT. There are 14 residues in the CDR3. The CDR3 nucleotides are TGTGCCACCCAGGGGTGGGACAGTAATGAAAAACTGTTTTTT. It is translated as CATQGWDSNEKLFF.

This clone showed up just a few times. This chain uses TRBV4-1 with TRBJ1-2, with D possibly matching TRBD1 (5 bases). Germline V gene sequence: CDR1 MGHRA, CDR2 YSYEKL. Between the trimmed V and J ends, which lost 5 bases and 3 bases, there was a span of 16 bases. The CDR3 consists of 15 residues. Here the CDR3 DNA reads TGCGCCAGCAGCTTTTTGGTGACAGCAGACTATGGCTACACCTTC. Translated: CASSFLVTADYGYTF.

The gene calls are TRBV7-9 and TRBJ2-4; TRBD1 matches 8 bases. CDR3 length: 16 amino acids. Unmatched junction bases numbered 5, after V lost 3 bases and J lost 1 base. The germline V gene has CDR1 SEHNR and CDR2 FQNEAQ (reference sequence). The CDR3 here is CASSLDREMAKNIQYF. CDR3 DNA sequence: TGTGCCAGCAGCTTGGACAGGGAGATGGCCAAAAACATTCAGTACTTC.

J is TRBJ1-2 and V is TRBV18; no definite D call. Germline CDR1 is KGHSH and CDR2 is LQKENI. Trimming left V 2 bases short and J 5 bases short, with 12 bases between. This CDR3 region has 14 residues. The CDR3 coding sequence is TGTGCCAGCTCACCAAGGGAAACCTTTTATGGCTACACCTTC. Protein: CASSPRETFYGYTF.

This clone has a single count. The chain recombines TRBV7-6 with TRBJ1-6, with D uncertain. V gave up 5 bases and J gave up 3 bases, with 11 bases separating them. The CDR3 has 15 amino acids. Germline V gene sequence: CDR1 SGHVS, CDR2 FNYEAQ. In nucleotides, the CDR3 is TGTGCCAGCAGCGCCAACCGGGACTATAATTCACCCCTCCACTTT. Its protein is CASSANRDYNSPLHF.

The chain recombines TRBV10-3 with TRBJ2-7; 7 bases are a match to TRBD2. V was clipped by 5 bases and J by 3 bases; unmatched bases: 1. CDR1 ENHRY and CDR2 SYGVKD come from the germline V gene. This CDR3 is 12 amino acids long. The CDR3 nucleotides are TGTGCCATCAGTCGGGGGGACTACGAGCAGTACTTC. It is translated as CAISRGDYEQYF.

This clone was counted once. J is TRBJ2-7 and V is TRBV2, with D tentatively TRBD1 (6 bases). This CDR3 is built from 13 residues. The ends were cut back, 6 bases at V and 2 bases at J, with 11 bases in the middle. Looked up from germline, CDR1 is SNHLY and CDR2 is FYNNEI. The CDR3: CASRVTGTYEQYF. The CDR3 region has the DNA TGTGCCAGCAGGGTAACAGGGACCTACGAGCAGTACTTC.

This chain connects TRBV25-1 to TRBJ1-1, with a weak D call TRBD1 (5 bases). Trimming removed 5 bases at V and 1 base at J, with 11 bases between. The CDR3 consists of 14 residues. Germline assignment: CDR1 MGHDK and CDR2 SYGVNS. The CDR3 DNA reads as TGTGCCAGCAGTCCCGGGACCCCGAACACTGAAGCTTTCTTT. Encoded protein: CASSPGTPNTEAFF. The full variable domain, with the rest looked up from reference TRBV25-1 and TRBJ1-1, is EADIYQTPRYLVIGTGKKITLECSQTMGHDKMYWYQQDPGMELHLIHYSYGVNSTEKGDLSSESTVSRIRTEHFPLTLESARPSHTSQYLCASSPGTPNTEAFFGQGTRLTVV.

The chain is built from TRBV27 and TRBJ1-2; 7 nucleotides match TRBD1. Germline values: CDR1 MNHEY, CDR2 SMNVEV (reference sequence). The CDR3 is 13 residues long. V dropped 5 bases and J dropped 3; count of bases not matched to a gene: 3. The CDR3 protein is CASSDRDHYGYTF. CDR3 DNA sequence: TGTGCCAGCAGTGACAGGGACCACTATGGCTACACCTTC.

This sequence joins TRBV15 and TRBJ2-3, with 10 bases fitting TRBD2. V lost 2 bases to trimming and J lost 2 bases; unmatched junction nucleotides: 7. CDR3 length equals 17 residues. Looked up from germline, CDR1 is LNHNV and CDR2 is YYDKDF (reference sequence). In nucleotides, the CDR3 is TGTGCCACCAGCAGAAAAGCGGGGGGGCCTTTCACAGATACGCAGTATTTT. Translating it yields CATSRKAGGPFTDTQYF.

This chain uses TRBV6-5 with TRBJ2-4, with 7 bases matching TRBD2. Germline lookup yields CDR1 MNHEY and CDR2 SVGAGI. The CDR3 spans 15 residues. V was pared by 5 bases and J by 0 bases, with 4 bases of the junction left unmatched. CDR3: CASSAGVLAKNIQYF. The CDR3, as DNA: TGTGCCAGCAGTGCGGGGGTACTAGCCAAAAACATTCAGTACTTC.

V and J are TRBV11-2 and TRBJ2-7; 8 bases fit TRBD2. V trimming: 6 bases; J trimming: 0 bases; junction bases outside the gene matches: 4. The CDR3 runs to 14 residues. CDR1 and CDR2 from the germline V gene are SGHAT and FQNNGV. CDR3 amino acids: CASRHSGSSYEQYF. CDR3 DNA sequence: TGTGCCAGCAGACACAGCGGGAGCTCCTACGAGCAGTACTTC.

CDR3: CSVDGRREVYNEQFF. The CDR3 DNA reads TGCAGCGTTGATGGGCGGCGGGAGGTATACAATGAGCAGTTCTTC. This chain joins TRBV29-1 and TRBJ2-1; 8 bases are shared with TRBD2. Germline V gene lookup returns CDR1 SQVTM and CDR2 ANQGSEA. The CDR3 covers 15 residues. With V trimmed by 3 bases and J by 4 bases, 8 bases remained unmatched.

The chain combines TRBV18 with TRBJ2-6, with 8 bases identical to TRBD2. The CDR3 sequence is 16 residues long. The germline CDR1 and CDR2 sequences are KGHSH and LQKENI. Trimming cost V 6 bases and J 1 base; bases outside gene matches: 5. The CDR3 DNA reads as TGTGCCAGCTCTCCTCGGGGGGGATCTGGGGCCAACGTCCTGACTTTC. As protein: CASSPRGGSGANVLTF.

This chain joins TRBV6-1 and TRBJ2-2; D is possibly TRBD2 (6 bases). Trimming shortened V by 3 bases and J by 3 bases, and 11 bases separated the two germline ends. CDR1 MNHNS and CDR2 SASEGT come from the germline V gene. The CDR3 is 15 residues long. CDR3 in amino acids: CASSDLGGYTGELFF. Here the CDR3 DNA reads TGTGCCAGCAGTGATTTGGGAGGATACACCGGGGAGCTGTTTTTT.

This clone occurred once. This chain connects TRBV6-6 to TRBJ2-5; 7 positions agree with TRBD1. V lost 6 bases to trimming and J lost 6 bases; unmatched junction nucleotides: 10. This CDR3 has 14 residues. CDR1 and CDR2 from the germline V gene are MNHNY and SVGAGI (reference sequence). CDR3 sequence: CASRPDRVRQTQYF. For the CDR3, the DNA is TGTGCCAGCAGGCCCGACAGGGTTCGGCAGACCCAGTACTTC.

This clone appeared a few times. V is TRBV6-5 and J is TRBJ1-2; D is uncertain. This CDR3 comprises 13 residues. Germline CDR1 and CDR2: MNHEY and SVGAGI. Trimming took off 0 bases at V and 7 bases at J, with 9 bases between the two ends. CDR3 amino acids: CASSYSGTGGYTF. Written as DNA, the CDR3 is TGTGCCAGCAGTTACTCGGGTACCGGTGGCTACACCTTC.